The rows below give T cell receptor beta chains drawn from one sample of a study of cytomegalovirus exposure and HLA in healthy donors. Method: immunoSEQ multiplex PCR; TCRdb's copy keeps in-frame clones and lacks some. The table lists roughly 52,000 clones, 55% to 65% of them singletons. Sequences were obtained from PBMCs. The receptors were sampled from a human donor in good health. CDR3s include the opening cysteine and the closing phenylalanine or tryptophan. The D gene is left open where the match is weak. Expanded clones are given a class, and other clones once, few, many or no size at all.

CDR3	DNA	size	J	D	V
CAWGEDVSYEQYF	TGTGCCTGGGGGGAGGATGTCTCCTACGAGCAGTACTTC	NA	TRBJ2-7	NA	TRBV30
CASSRNSGGLYEQYF	TGTGCCAGCAGTCGTAACAGCGGGGGCCTTTACGAGCAGTACTTC	NA	TRBJ2-7	TRBD2	TRBV11-2
CASSSLSYEQYF	TGTGCCAGCAGCTCTCTATCCTACGAGCAGTACTTC	NA	TRBJ2-7	NA	TRBV5-6
CSSSTRQVVNTEAFF	TGTTCCAGCAGCACAAGACAGGTCGTGAACACTGAAGCTTTCTTT	once	TRBJ1-1	NA	TRBV7-9
CANSLQRDSYNEQFF	TGTGCCAACAGCTTGCAGCGGGACTCCTACAATGAGCAGTTCTTC	NA	TRBJ2-1	TRBD2	TRBV5-6
CASSGTSGGTCEQYF	TGTGCCAGCAGTGGGACTAGCGGGGGGACCTGCGAGCAGTACTTC	once	TRBJ2-7	TRBD2	TRBV2
CASSETQVNTGELFF	TGCGCCAGCAGTGAGACTCAGGTGAACACCGGGGAGCTGTTTTTT	NA	TRBJ2-2	NA	TRBV10-1
CASTQRQLQRNGYTF	TGTGCCAGTACACAGCGACAGTTGCAACGAAATGGCTACACCTTC	NA	TRBJ1-2	NA	TRBV19
CASSSSAGLNTEAFF	TGTGCCAGCAGTTCCTCCGCAGGGCTTAACACTGAAGCTTTCTTT	NA	TRBJ1-1	NA	TRBV6-5
CASSQDQAGGLSGELFF	TGCGCCAGCAGCCAAGATCAAGCGGGGGGGCTATCCGGGGAGCTGTTTTTT	few	TRBJ2-2	TRBD2	TRBV4-3
CAWRGAKETQYF	TGTGCCTGGAGGGGGGCGAAAGAGACCCAGTACTTC	few	TRBJ2-5	NA	TRBV30
CASTAPQRGDSYEQYF	TGTGCCAGCACCGCTCCCCAGCGGGGGGACTCCTACGAGCAGTACTTC	once	TRBJ2-7	TRBD2	TRBV27
CASSSPGTSNTGELFF	TGTGCCAGCAGCTCCCCCGGGACTTCGAACACCGGGGAGCTGTTTTTT	few	TRBJ2-2	NA	TRBV7-9
CASSRAGYTDTQYF	TGTGCCAGCAGCCGAGCGGGGTACACAGATACGCAGTATTTT	NA	TRBJ2-3	TRBD2	TRBV2
CASSLARATGGDGYTF	TGTGCCAGCAGCTTAGCGCGGGCCACAGGGGGAGATGGCTACACCTTC	NA	TRBJ1-2	TRBD1	TRBV7-2
CASSKTGFGANEKLFF	TGCGCCAGCAGCAAGACAGGGTTCGGGGCTAATGAAAAACTGTTTTTT	NA	TRBJ1-4	TRBD1	TRBV5-1
CASKKRDSWSPLHF	TGTGCCAGCAAAAAGAGGGACTCTTGGTCACCCCTCCACTTT	NA	TRBJ1-6	NA	TRBV6-5
CATRYGTDGLSGYTF	TGTGCCACTCGCTATGGGACGGACGGACTATCTGGCTACACCTTC	NA	TRBJ1-2	NA	TRBV15
CASSYSPTGAAYGYTF	TGTGCCAGCAGTTACTCGCCTACAGGGGCGGCATATGGCTACACCTTC	NA	TRBJ1-2	TRBD1	TRBV6-8
CASSYSSGANYGYTF	TGTGCCAGCAGTTACTCGAGCGGGGCCAACTATGGCTACACCTTC	NA	TRBJ1-2	NA	TRBV6-5
CASSQSYSRQGGNEQFF	TGTGCCAGCTCACAGAGTTATAGTCGGCAGGGGGGAAATGAGCAGTTCTTC	NA	TRBJ2-1	NA	TRBV18
CASRATASNEKLFF	TGTGCCAGCAGGGCGACAGCGTCTAATGAAAAACTGTTTTTT	NA	TRBJ1-4	NA	TRBV2
CASRRQGYGYTF	TGTGCCAGCCGAAGACAGGGTTATGGCTACACCTTC	few	TRBJ1-2	TRBD1	TRBV5-4
CASGPPRGNEQFF	TGTGCTAGTGGTCCCCCCAGGGGCAATGAGCAGTTCTTC	NA	TRBJ2-1	NA	TRBV12-5
CASSSSGTSGSLDF	TGCGCCAGCAGCTCGTCCGGGACTAGCGGGAGTCTGGACTTC	once	TRBJ2-4	TRBD2	TRBV5-1
CASSPTSGEQFF	TGTGCCAGCAGCCCTACTAGCGGTGAGCAGTTCTTC	once	TRBJ2-1	TRBD2	TRBV14
CASRAQNNSPLHF	TGTGCCAGCAGGGCTCAGAATAATTCACCCCTCCACTTT	few	TRBJ1-6	NA	TRBV28
CASSAPARGNTEAFF	TGTGCCAGTAGTGCCCCGGCCCGGGGGAACACTGAAGCTTTCTTT	few	TRBJ1-1	NA	TRBV19
CASSLGRISNQPQHF	TGTGCCAGCAGCTTAGGGCGGATTAGCAATCAGCCCCAGCATTTT	few	TRBJ1-5	NA	TRBV7-8
CASWGLRGGKTEAFF	TGTGCCAGCTGGGGACTTAGGGGAGGGAAAACTGAAGCTTTCTTT	NA	TRBJ1-1	NA	TRBV6-5
CASSAGTANYGYTF	TGTGCCAGCAGCGCCGGGACAGCCAACTATGGCTACACCTTC	NA	TRBJ1-2	TRBD1	TRBV5-5
CAWSLWGPEKLFF	TGTGCCTGGAGTCTGTGGGGGCCCGAAAAACTGTTTTTT	NA	TRBJ1-4	NA	TRBV30
CASSQGLGNTEAFF	TGTGCCAGCAGCCAAGGGCTTGGGAACACTGAAGCTTTCTTT	NA	TRBJ1-1	NA	TRBV4-2
CASKEQGFSDSPLHF	TGTGCCAGCAAGGAACAGGGTTTTTCTGATTCACCCCTCCACTTT	few	TRBJ1-6	NA	TRBV2
CASTITYSGTTNTGELFF	TGTGCCAGCACCATCACTTACTCCGGGACAACGAACACCGGGGAGCTGTTTTTT	NA	TRBJ2-2	NA	TRBV6-9
CASSRQKQETQYF	TGTGCCAGCAGCCGACAGAAACAAGAGACCCAGTACTTC	NA	TRBJ2-5	NA	TRBV2
CASSIGLIANYGYTF	TGTGCCAGCAGCATCGGACTGATAGCTAACTATGGCTACACCTTC	NA	TRBJ1-2	NA	TRBV11-2